Presented here are 18 T cell receptor beta chains from one specimen sequenced in a study of T cell repertoires in cytomegalovirus infection. TCRdb re-called the reads with MiXCR, one entry per CDR3 protein. The table has roughly 920,000 distinct CDR3 sequences, roughly 30% seen once. These receptors are not linked to any known antigen. The source was cultured CD8+ T cells from PBMCs, collected from culture after CMV antigen stimulation. The receptors originated from a human donor in good health (CMV status not recorded). Some clones in this sample may be carry-over from other donors' samples.

This sequence joins TRBV28 and TRBJ2-7; 7 bases line up with TRBD1. This CDR3 has 16 amino acids. Germline lookup yields CDR1 MDHEN and CDR2 SYDVKM. The V and J ends lost 5 bases and 3 bases, in that order; junction bases with no gene match: 13. In nucleotides, the CDR3 is TGTGCCAGCAGTCTCCACGGACAGGCGGCGGGCTACGAGCAGTACGTC. The encoded protein is CASSLHGQAAGYEQYV.

V and J are TRBV6-5 and TRBJ1-1; 10 positions match TRBD1. The CDR3 is made up of 18 amino acids. V lost 5 bases to trimming and J lost 0 bases; unmatched junction nucleotides: 12. The germline CDR1 and CDR2 sequences are MNHEY and SVGAGI. CDR3 protein: CASSGPRQGAPLNTEAFF. For the CDR3, the DNA is TGTGCCAGCAGTGGTCCGCGACAGGGGGCCCCATTGAACACTGAAGCTTTCTTT.

The chain couples TRBV27 to TRBJ2-5; 7 bases agree with TRBD1. With 10 bases clipped from V and 0 bases from J, the junction kept 5 bases outside the gene matches. This CDR3 has 13 residues. Germline V gives CDR1 MNHEY, CDR2 SMNVEV (reference sequence). CDR3 DNA: TGTGCCACGCTCACAGGGGACCAAGAGACCCAGTACTTC. Encoded protein: CATLTGDQETQYF.

This clonotype was counted a few times. The rearrangement uses TRBV7-9 and TRBJ2-7; D is possibly TRBD1 or TRBD2 (5 bases each). The length of the CDR3 is 15 residues. Trimming shortened V by 5 bases and J by 2 bases, and 16 bases separated the two germline ends. Germline lookup yields CDR1 SEHNR and CDR2 FQNEAQ (reference sequence). In DNA, the CDR3 is TGTGCCAGCAGCATGGGACCTTCACCCCCCTACGAGCAGTACTTC. As protein: CASSMGPSPPYEQYF.

A few counts support this clonotype. The V gene is TRBV7-9, the J gene TRBJ2-3, with TRBD2 matching 12 bases. CDR1 is SEHNR and CDR2 is FQNEAQ in the germline V gene (reference sequence). CDR3 length equals 19 residues. V was pared by 8 bases and J by 1 base, with 16 bases of the junction left unmatched. CDR3 amino acids: CASAPGLAGGHKRTDTQYF. The CDR3 bases are TGTGCCAGCGCCCCGGGCCTAGCGGGGGGGCACAAACGCACAGATACGCAGTATTTT.

On this clonotype: Just one base apart from a much larger clone, this may be a read error. The rearrangement links TRBV5-6 to TRBJ1-1, with D uncertain. This CDR3 region has 11 residues. CDR1 and CDR2 from the germline V gene are SGHDT and YYEEEE. The ends were cut back, 9 bases at V and 4 bases at J, with 10 bases in the middle. The CDR3 sequence: CANTLGTEAFF. Here the CDR3 DNA reads TGTGCCAACACCCTGGGCACTGAAGCTTTCTTT.

The chain recombines TRBV7-2 with TRBJ2-3, with TRBD2 matching over 9 bases. The CDR3 extends over 16 amino acids. After removal of 3 bases from V and 4 bases from J, the junction contained 8 bases not matched to a gene. Per germline, CDR1 SGHTA and CDR2 FQGNSA. The CDR3 coding sequence is TGTGCCAGCAGCTTGGTCGCGGGGGGGCCCCCAGATACGCAGTATTTT. Protein product: CASSLVAGGPPDTQYF.

The table lists this clonotype with many counts. The V and J genes are TRBV6-1 and TRBJ2-3, with TRBD1 identical over 7 bases. Germline V lookup: CDR1 MNHNS, CDR2 SASEGT. After removal of 7 bases from V and 2 bases from J, the junction contained 12 bases not matched to a gene. This CDR3 is built from 16 residues. CDR3 in amino acids: CASILVAGGYTDTQYF. The CDR3, as DNA: TGTGCCAGCATTCTTGTGGCAGGGGGATACACAGATACGCAGTATTTT.

The chain is built from TRBV20-1 and TRBJ2-7, with 7 bases that match TRBD1. After removal of 8 bases from V and 1 base from J, the junction contained 5 bases not matched to a gene. Germline loops: CDR1 DFQATT, CDR2 SNEGSKA (reference sequence). The CDR3 is made up of 12 amino acids. The CDR3 DNA reads TGCAGTCCCTTGGGACAGTCCTACGAGCAGTACGTC. Translating gives CSPLGQSYEQYV.

This clonotype was detected many times. This sequence joins TRBV12-3 or TRBV12-4 and TRBJ2-1; D unresolved. This CDR3 spans 13 amino acids. Deletions cut 5 bases from V and 0 bases from J, with 5 bases between. CDR3 DNA: TGTGCCAGCAGTCGCACCTCCTACAATGAGCAGTTCTTC. Residues: CASSRTSYNEQFF.

Comments on this clonotype: Its ends do not fully match the called genes, so a read error is possible. The chain carries TRBV6-5 and TRBJ1-1; TRBD1 agrees at 9 bases. The CDR3 has 15 residues. Per germline, CDR1 MNHEY and CDR2 SVGAGI. The CDR3 nucleotides read TGTGCCAGCAGACTCACAGGGGGCGCGAACACTGAAGCTTTCTTC. This translates into CASRLTGGANTEAFF.

This clonotype was counted a few times. V usage is TRBV6-5 and J usage is TRBJ2-6; D gene unclear. CDR1 MNHEY and CDR2 SVGAGI come from the germline V gene. The CDR3 consists of 16 residues. Trimming stripped 2 bases from V and 0 bases from J, with 8 bases between. The chain's CDR3 is CASSYGRPSGANVLTF. As DNA, the CDR3 is TGTGCCAGCAGTTACGGCCGTCCCTCTGGGGCCAACGTCCTGACTTTC.

J is TRBJ1-2 and V is TRBV5-8; tentative D call: TRBD1 (6 bases). V was trimmed by 8 bases and J by 5 bases, leaving 13 bases between them. The germline CDR1 and CDR2 sequences are SGHTS and YDEGEE. This CDR3 has 12 residues. The DNA for the CDR3 is TGTGCCAGGAGGGGGGAAACTTATGGCTACACCTTC. This encodes CARRGETYGYTF.

The genes are TRBV7-6 and TRBJ1-2; weak D call: TRBD1 (6 bases). V shed 1 base and J shed 3 bases, with 18 bases lying between them. Germline V gives CDR1 SGHVS, CDR2 FNYEAQ. The length of the CDR3 is 17 residues. CDR3 loop: CASSLELRAGAHYGYTF. CDR3 bases: TGTGCCAGCAGCTTAGAGTTAAGAGCAGGGGCCCACTATGGCTACACCTTC.

This clonotype was found a few times. J is TRBJ1-1 and V is TRBV25-1; D remains unclear. V was shortened by 1 base and J by 4 bases, with 7 bases between the two germline ends. Germline CDR1 MGHDK, CDR2 SYGVNS. This CDR3 spans 13 amino acids. The CDR3 is CASSESPGTEAFF. The DNA of the CDR3 is TGTGCCAGCAGTGAATCCCCGGGCACTGAAGCTTTCTTT.

The genes are TRBV7-9 and TRBJ1-5; D perhaps matches TRBD1 (5 bases). V was pared by 3 bases and J by 8 bases, with 14 bases between. CDR1 SEHNR and CDR2 FQNEAQ come from the germline V gene (reference sequence). This CDR3 has 14 residues. Written as DNA, the CDR3 is TGTGCCAGCAGCTTCGGGACTGGGAAGGAGCCCCAGCATTTT. It yields the protein CASSFGTGKEPQHF.

This chain connects TRBV6-5 to TRBJ2-1, with unresolved D. CDR3 length: 12 amino acids. V lost 2 bases to trimming and J lost 9 bases, with 8 bases between them. From germline, CDR1 is MNHEY and CDR2 SVGAGI. CDR3 bases: TGTGCCAGCAGTTACACGGGCGCTGAGCAGTTCTTC. It is translated as CASSYTGAEQFF.

This clonotype was detected only a few times. V is TRBV11-3 and J is TRBJ2-5; TRBD2 matches 9 bases. The junction had 5 bases not matched to a gene; V was cut back by 5 bases and J by 1 base. The CDR3 runs 15 residues. Germline lookup yields CDR1 SGHNT and CDR2 YENEEA. The CDR3 here is CASSALTSGQETQYF. The CDR3 bases are TGTGCCAGCAGCGCTCTGACTAGCGGCCAAGAGACCCAGTACTTC.